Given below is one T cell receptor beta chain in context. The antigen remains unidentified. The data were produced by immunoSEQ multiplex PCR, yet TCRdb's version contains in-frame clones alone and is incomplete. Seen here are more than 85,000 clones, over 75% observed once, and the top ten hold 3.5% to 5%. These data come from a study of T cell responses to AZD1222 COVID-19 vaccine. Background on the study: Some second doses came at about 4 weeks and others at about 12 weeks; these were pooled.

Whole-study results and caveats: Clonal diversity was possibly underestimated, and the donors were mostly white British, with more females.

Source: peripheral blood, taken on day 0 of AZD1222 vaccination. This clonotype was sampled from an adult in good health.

As DNA, the CDR3 is TGTGCCAGCAGTGAAGCTAGGGTCATCGGCTACACCTTC. It translates to CASSEARVIGYTF. The chain uses TRBV2 and TRBJ1-2; D is unresolved. Trimming removed 0 bases at V and 8 bases at J, with 10 bases between. Germline V gives CDR1 SNHLY, CDR2 FYNNEI. This CDR3 is 13 amino acids long.